The entry that follows covers one T cell receptor (beta chain) sequence. This sample is part of a study of blood T cell repertoires in COVID-19. Only in-frame clones appear in the TCRdb table, and some are missing; sequencing was by immunoSEQ multiplex PCR. The repertoire holds about 410,000 clones, with roughly 91% as singletons. CDR3 length equals 14 residues. Germline CDR1 KGHSH, CDR2 LQKENI. Unmatched junction bases numbered 10, after V lost 6 bases and J lost 7 bases. The V gene is TRBV18, the J gene TRBJ1-2; the match to TRBD1 covers 8 bases. The receptor's source is a young woman who had recovered from COVID-19. Sequences were obtained from PBMCs or T cells enriched from blood (not recorded which). CDR3 nucleotide sequence: TGTGCCAGCTCTCCCGTTGAACAGGGGGGTGGCTACACCTTC. It codes for CASSPVEQGGGYTF.